The sequence of this T cell receptor beta chain was determined in a study of CD8 T cells in ankylosing spondylitis. At least ten counts were recorded for this clonotype. The CDR3 covers 15 residues. CDR1 and CDR2 from the germline V gene are SGDLS and YYNGEE. The junction had 3 bases not matched to a gene; V was cut back by 2 bases and J by 5 bases. TCR beta libraries were made by quantitative 5'-RACE with molecular barcodes. TCRdb re-derived calls from the 5' RACE reads in MiXCR, one entry per CDR3 protein. The sample includes approximately 24,000 distinct CDR3 sequences, roughly 2.5% seen only once; the top ten take 6% to 8%.

Sequencing was carried out using blood, either unsorted or a sorted T cell fraction (not recorded which). The chain couples TRBV9 to TRBJ2-2, with 10 bases lining up with TRBD1. The receptor comes from a female donor with ankylosing spondylitis or in good health (not recorded which). CDR3 residues: CASSVSGQGTGELFF. The CDR3 nucleotides read TGTGCCAGCAGCGTTTCGGGACAGGGGACCGGGGAGCTGTTTTTT.